The 21 T cell receptor beta chains below come from one sample, sequenced in a study of blood T cell repertoires in COVID-19. Repertoires were generated with immunoSEQ multiplex PCR, while TCRdb's copy carries only in-frame clones and drops some. The sample holds about 42,000 clones, approximately 92% seen once. Sequencing input: peripheral blood. These receptors were collected from a man younger than 45 with active or convalescent COVID-19.

This chain links TRBV25-1 with TRBJ1-2; tentatively, D is TRBD1 (5 bases). The CDR3 totals 12 residues. Germline values: CDR1 MGHDK, CDR2 SYGVNS. V was clipped by 5 bases and J by 4 bases, with 8 bases between them. The CDR3, as DNA: TGTGCCAGCAGTCCCCAGGGCTATGGCTACACCTTC. This encodes CASSPQGYGYTF.

J is TRBJ2-1 and V is TRBV9, with TRBD2 matching over 10 bases. The V and J ends lost 0 bases and 6 bases, in that order; junction bases with no gene match: 12. This CDR3 region has 18 residues. From germline, CDR1 is SGDLS and CDR2 YYNGEE. This CDR3 is CASSVDLAGVAGSNEQFF. In nucleotides, the CDR3 is TGTGCCAGCAGCGTAGACCTAGCGGGAGTTGCGGGTAGCAATGAGCAGTTCTTC.

The genes are TRBV7-6 and TRBJ1-1; TRBD1 agrees at 8 bases. Germline V gene lookup returns CDR1 SGHVS and CDR2 FNYEAQ. CDR3 length: 15 amino acids. Losses at the gene ends were 5 bases for V and 3 bases for J; bases not matched to a gene: 8. The CDR3 region is CASSVLQGEDTEAFF. The CDR3 nucleotides are TGTGCCAGCAGCGTTCTACAGGGGGAGGACACTGAAGCTTTCTTT.

The chain carries TRBV5-5 and TRBJ2-7; D uncertain. The CDR3 extends over 14 amino acids. Trimming removed 0 bases from V and 0 bases from J, with 7 bases in between. The germline V gene encodes CDR1 SGHKS and CDR2 YYEKEE (reference sequence). The CDR3 bases are TGTGCCAGCAGCTTGGCCGGTACCTCCTACGAGCAGTACGTC. Protein: CASSLAGTSYEQYV.

V is TRBV6-6 and J is TRBJ2-1; 9 bases match TRBD1. Per germline, CDR1 MNHNY and CDR2 SVGAGI (reference sequence). V shed 3 bases and J 7 bases; nucleotides not matched to a gene: 7. The CDR3 runs 15 residues. CDR3 loop: CASSYPGTGRNEQFF. The CDR3 region has the DNA TGTGCCAGCAGTTATCCCGGGACAGGGAGGAATGAGCAGTTCTTC.

The chain combines TRBV9 with TRBJ2-3; D possibly corresponds to TRBD1 (6 bases). V was cut by 3 bases and J by 2 bases, with 13 bases left in between. CDR1 is SGDLS and CDR2 is YYNGEE in the germline V gene. The CDR3 consists of 15 residues. The CDR3 nucleotides are TGTGCCAGCAGCGGACAGGTTCTACTCACAGATACGCAGTATTTT. Residues: CASSGQVLLTDTQYF.

The chain has TRBV5-5 and TRBJ2-6; 9 nucleotides align to TRBD1. The CDR3 has 17 residues. Germline values: CDR1 SGHKS, CDR2 YYEKEE (reference sequence). V was pared by 5 bases and J by 2 bases, with 8 bases of the junction left unmatched. The CDR3 DNA reads TGTGCCAGCAGTCCGATTACAGGGGGCACTGGGGCCAACGTCCTGACTTTC. Amino acids: CASSPITGGTGANVLTF.

V is TRBV15 and J is TRBJ1-1; a possible D gene is TRBD1 (6 bases). The CDR3 extends over 18 amino acids. V gave up 2 bases and J gave up 4 bases, with 23 bases separating them. CDR1 is LNHNV and CDR2 is YYDKDF in the germline V gene (reference sequence). The CDR3 nucleotides are TGTGCCACCAGCAGACCGCGACGGGGGGCTTTAGGTCGCACTGAAGCTTTCTTT. This encodes CATSRPRRGALGRTEAFF.

The chain has TRBV28 and TRBJ2-5; 8 nucleotides align to TRBD1. Germline trimming cut 4 bases from V and 6 bases from J; bases unmatched to any gene: 13. This CDR3 is 16 amino acids long. Germline CDR1 reads MDHEN; CDR2 reads SYDVKM. The CDR3 here is CASSWILDRAGKTQYF. Written as DNA, the CDR3 is TGTGCCAGCAGTTGGATCCTGGACAGGGCGGGAAAGACCCAGTACTTC.

This clone was seen a few times. V is TRBV9 and J is TRBJ1-3, with D hard to call. V dropped 5 bases and J dropped 1 base, with 7 bases sitting between them. The CDR3 has 13 residues. Germline values: CDR1 SGDLS, CDR2 YYNGEE. Here the CDR3 DNA reads TGTGCCAGCAGTGGGCTGTCTGGAAACACCATATATTTT. Protein: CASSGLSGNTIYF.

This chain uses TRBV5-1 with TRBJ2-5, with D tentatively TRBD1 (5 bases). Trimming pared 2 bases from V and 6 bases from J, leaving 8 bases between. The CDR3 has 12 amino acids. Germline-derived CDR1 and CDR2 are SGHRS and YFSETQ. CDR3 amino acids: CASSFKGQTQYF. CDR3 bases: TGCGCCAGCAGCTTCAAGGGGCAGACCCAGTACTTC.

The chain recombines TRBV18 with TRBJ1-2, with 8 bases matching TRBD1. CDR1 KGHSH and CDR2 LQKENI come from the germline V gene. The length of the CDR3 is 14 residues. V was clipped by 2 bases and J by 4 bases; unmatched bases: 3. In DNA, the CDR3 is TGTGCCAGCTCACCAGGGACAGGCTTCTATGGCTACACCTTC. It yields the protein CASSPGTGFYGYTF.

V gene TRBV6-5 combines with J gene TRBJ2-7; D is possibly TRBD1 (6 bases). The CDR3 extends over 15 amino acids. V was cut by 4 bases and J by 3 bases, with 16 bases left in between. Per germline, CDR1 MNHEY and CDR2 SVGAGI. This CDR3 reads CASSLSQGPSYEQYF. The CDR3 nucleotides are TGTGCCAGCAGTTTGTCACAGGGACCCAGCTACGAGCAGTACTTC.

The V call is TRBV29-1, the J call TRBJ2-5, with 12 bases lining up with TRBD1. This CDR3 contains 14 residues. The J segment lost 1 base and the V segment lost 7 bases, leaving 4 bases of the junction unmatched. From germline, CDR1 is SQVTM and CDR2 ANQGSEA. CDR3 nucleotides: TGCAGCGCTGGGACAGGGGGCGTCCAAGAGACCCAGTACTTC. It yields the protein CSAGTGGVQETQYF.

The chain couples TRBV5-4 to TRBJ2-2; weak D call: TRBD1 (6 bases). From germline, CDR1 is SGHNT and CDR2 YYREEE (reference sequence). CDR3 length: 15 amino acids. Trimming cost V 4 bases and J 6 bases, with 16 bases left between them. The chain's CDR3 is CASSNKLQGPGELFF. The CDR3 DNA reads TGTGCCAGCAGCAATAAACTACAGGGACCCGGGGAGCTGTTTTTT.

This clone was seen once. The V gene is TRBV19, the J gene TRBJ2-5; TRBD2 aligns across 9 bases. Germline V CDR1 and CDR2: LNHDA, SQIVND (reference sequence). The junction had 5 bases not matched to a gene; V was cut back by 3 bases and J by 6 bases. The CDR3 length is 14 residues. The CDR3 region has the DNA TGTGCCAGTAGTATGAGCGGGGGGAGGAAGACCCAGTACTTC. Encoded protein: CASSMSGGRKTQYF.

The V and J genes are TRBV25-1 and TRBJ1-4; 9 nucleotides match TRBD1. Germline V lookup: CDR1 MGHDK, CDR2 SYGVNS. J gave up 8 bases and V 6 bases, and 7 bases lay outside the gene matches. The CDR3 has 14 residues. The CDR3 nucleotides read TGTGCCAGCAGCTTGACAGGGGGAAAGGAAAAACTGTTTTTT. It specifies CASSLTGGKEKLFF.

The table lists this clone with a few counts. The chain carries TRBV18 and TRBJ1-4; D may be TRBD1 (6 bases). V lost 6 bases and J lost 5, with 10 bases in between. The CDR3 contains 13 residues. The germline CDR1 and CDR2 sequences are KGHSH and LQKENI. The CDR3: CASSDSSNEKLFF. The CDR3 nucleotides are TGTGCCAGCTCGGACAGCTCAAATGAAAAACTGTTTTTT.

This rearrangement joins TRBV3-1 (or the pseudogene TRBV3-2) to TRBJ1-1, with 8 positions matching TRBD1. The CDR3 is 15 amino acids. The V gene's germline CDR1 is LGHDT and CDR2 YNNKEL (reference sequence). Germline trimming cut 4 bases from V and 7 bases from J; bases unmatched to any gene: 11. DNA of the CDR3: TGTGCCAGCAGCCCGGCCTTGAGACAGGGGCTTGAAGCTTTCTTT. Translating it yields CASSPALRQGLEAFF.

The CDR3 bases are TGTGCCAGCAGCTCCGCGGGACAGGGAGACTCTAGCGGGATGACAGATACGCAGTATTTT. Translating gives CASSSAGQGDSSGMTDTQYF. The rearrangement links TRBV5-8 to TRBJ2-3; D tentatively fits TRBD1 or TRBD2 (9 bases each). This CDR3 is 20 amino acids long. The V and J ends lost 3 bases and 3 bases respectively, with 29 bases between them. Germline loops: CDR1 SGHTS, CDR2 YDEGEE. Full variable domain (remainder filled in from reference TRBV5-8 and TRBJ2-3): EAGVTQSPTHLIKTRGQQATLRCSPISGHTSVYWYQQALGLGLQFLLWYDEGEERNRGNFPPRFSGRQFPNYSSELNVNALELEDSALYLCASSSAGQGDSSGMTDTQYFGPGTRLTVL.

The rearrangement links TRBV7-8 to TRBJ1-1; D remains unclear. The CDR3 consists of 14 residues. Between the trimmed V and J ends, which lost 6 bases and 0 bases, there was a span of 11 bases. Germline CDR1 and CDR2: SGHVS and FQNEAQ. CDR3 nucleotides: TGTGCCAGCAGTACAGCTATCATGAACACTGAAGCTTTCTTT. Residues: CASSTAIMNTEAFF.